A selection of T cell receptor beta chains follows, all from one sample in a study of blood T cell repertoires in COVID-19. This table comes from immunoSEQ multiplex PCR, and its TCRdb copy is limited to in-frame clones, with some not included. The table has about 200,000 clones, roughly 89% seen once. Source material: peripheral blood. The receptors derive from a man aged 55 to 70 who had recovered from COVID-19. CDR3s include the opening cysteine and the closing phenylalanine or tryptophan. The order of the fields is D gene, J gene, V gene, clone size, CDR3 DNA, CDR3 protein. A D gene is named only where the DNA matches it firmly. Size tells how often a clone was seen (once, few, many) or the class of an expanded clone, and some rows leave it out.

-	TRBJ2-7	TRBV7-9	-	TGTGCCAGCAGCAGCGCCCCTTCGAGATATCCCTACGAGCAGTACTTC	CASSSAPSRYPYEQYF
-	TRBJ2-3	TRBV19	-	TGTGCCATTCGGGGAAACGGAGATACGCAGTATTTT	CAIRGNGDTQYF
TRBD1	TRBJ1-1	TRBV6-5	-	TGTGCCAGCAGTCGGGGACAGGGATACACTGAAGCTTTCTTT	CASSRGQGYTEAFF
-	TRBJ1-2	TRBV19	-	TGTGCCAGTAGTCCTCAACTTGGACAGCATCTCTATGGCTACACCTTC	CASSPQLGQHLYGYTF
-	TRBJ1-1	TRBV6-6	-	TGTGCCAGCAGTCCCCCGGGAACCAGAGGAACTGAAGCTTTCTTT	CASSPPGTRGTEAFF
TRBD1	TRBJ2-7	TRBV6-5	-	TGTGCCAGTTGGGGGGGACAGGGAGGGAACTACGAGCAGTACTTC	CASWGGQGGNYEQYF
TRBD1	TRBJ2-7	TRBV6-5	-	TGTGCCAGCACCCTCCAGACAGGGGGCTACGAGCAGTACTTC	CASTLQTGGYEQYF
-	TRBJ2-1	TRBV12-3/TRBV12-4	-	TGTGCCAGCAGTACATACAATGAGCAGTTCTTC	CASSTYNEQFF
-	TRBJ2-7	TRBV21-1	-	TGTGCCAGCAGCAGGGCGGGACAGAGAAAGTACGAGCAGTACTTC	CASSRAGQRKYEQYF
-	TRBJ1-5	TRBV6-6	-	TGTGCCAGCACCTGGGGCGGTAGCAATCAGCCCCAGCATTTT	CASTWGGSNQPQHF
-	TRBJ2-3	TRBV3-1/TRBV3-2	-	TGTGCCAGCAGCCCCAGGCTCCTGTACGCAGATACGCAGTATTTT	CASSPRLLYADTQYF
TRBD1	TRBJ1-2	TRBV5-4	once	TGTGCCAGCAGCTTAGCCGGGACAGAAAGAAGAGGCTACACCTTC	CASSLAGTERRGYTF
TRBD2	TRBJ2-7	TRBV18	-	TGTGCCAGCTCACCGGTAGCGGGGGGCAACTACGAGCAGTACTTC	CASSPVAGGNYEQYF
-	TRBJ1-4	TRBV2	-	TGTGCCAGCAGTACATTACAGGGTTACGTCAATGAAAAACTGTTTTTT	CASSTLQGYVNEKLFF
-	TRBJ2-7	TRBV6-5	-	TGTGCCAGCAGTTATGGCCGGGAGCGCGAGCAGTACTTC	CASSYGREREQYF
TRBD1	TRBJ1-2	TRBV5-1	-	TGCGCCAGCAGCTCCGACAGGGATTATGGCTACACCTTC	CASSSDRDYGYTF
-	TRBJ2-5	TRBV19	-	TGTGCCAGTAGCAATGTACTTGGAGGGACCCAGTACTTC	CASSNVLGGTQYF
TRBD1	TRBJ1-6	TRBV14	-	TGTGCCAGCAATGGCGGGACAGGGGTCCCAAAGATCTATAATTCACCCCTCCACTTT	CASNGGTGVPKIYNSPLHF
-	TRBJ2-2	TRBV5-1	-	TGCGCCAGCAGCTTGGTCCAGGGGGAGGCCGGGGAGCTGTTTTTT	CASSLVQGEAGELFF
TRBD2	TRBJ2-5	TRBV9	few	TGTGCCAGCAGCGTAGTGGGGACTAGCGGTCAAGAGACCCAGTACTTC	CASSVVGTSGQETQYF
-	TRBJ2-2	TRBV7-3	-	TGTGCCAGCAGCCCCCCCAGGGGCAGTAACACCGGGGAGCTGTTTTTT	CASSPPRGSNTGELFF
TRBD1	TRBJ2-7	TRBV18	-	TGTGCCAGCTCACGGGACAGCCTCTACGAGCAGTACTTC	CASSRDSLYEQYF
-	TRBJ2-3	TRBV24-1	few	TGTGCCACCAGTGATTTTGCGGGGCCTGCAGATACGCAGTATTTT	CATSDFAGPADTQYF